This T cell receptor (beta chain) came from a study of cytomegalovirus exposure and HLA in healthy donors. The CDR3 contains 17 residues. Germline loops: CDR1 MDHEN, CDR2 SYDVKM. V shed 4 bases and J 2 bases; nucleotides not matched to a gene: 12. PCR was performed using 60 Vbeta and 13 Jbeta primers. The protocol was immunoSEQ multiplex PCR, while the TCRdb copy is restricted to in-frame clones and leaves out a portion. The repertoire holds hundreds of thousands of clones, with about 72% as singletons. J is TRBJ1-1 and V is TRBV28; TRBD1 agrees at 8 bases. This receptor was identified in a male donor in good health and CMV-seronegative. The sample comprised PBMCs. The CDR3 sequence is CASSWITRTGLNTEAFF. In nucleotides, the CDR3 is TGTGCCAGCAGTTGGATCACCCGGACAGGGCTTAACACTGAAGCTTTCTTT. The entire variable domain, with the rest obtained from reference TRBV28 and TRBJ1-1, is as follows: DVKVTQSSRYLVKRTGEKVFLECVQDMDHENMFWYRQDPGLGLRLIYFSYDVKMKEKGDIPEGYSVSREKKERFSLILESASTNQTSMYLCASSWITRTGLNTEAFFGQGTRLTVV.